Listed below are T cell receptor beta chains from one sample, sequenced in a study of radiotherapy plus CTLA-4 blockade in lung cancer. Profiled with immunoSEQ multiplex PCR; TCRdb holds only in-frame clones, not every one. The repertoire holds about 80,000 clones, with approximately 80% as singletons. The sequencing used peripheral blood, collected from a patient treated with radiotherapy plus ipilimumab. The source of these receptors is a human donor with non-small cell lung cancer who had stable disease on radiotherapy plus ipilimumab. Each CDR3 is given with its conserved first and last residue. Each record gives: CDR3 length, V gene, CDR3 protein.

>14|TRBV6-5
CASKGLAGWETQYF
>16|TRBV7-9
CASSPQGARVNTEAFF
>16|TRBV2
CASTRGETTRTDTQYF
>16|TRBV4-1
CASSPESPGGNSPLHF
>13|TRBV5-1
CASSTTGDQPQHF
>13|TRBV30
CAWRGTGPYGYTF
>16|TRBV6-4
CASSSGTLGGANVLTF
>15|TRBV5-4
CATKGQGVIDSPLHF
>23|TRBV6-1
CASSEYRSGQGLRAGVRGNEQFF
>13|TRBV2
CASSEDRGYGYTF
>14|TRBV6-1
CASSPGGQAYGYTF
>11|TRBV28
CASSLGWVEYF
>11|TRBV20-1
CSAREPNEAFF
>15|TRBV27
CASSLSGRPQETQYF
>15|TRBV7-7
CASSPGTNPSETQYF